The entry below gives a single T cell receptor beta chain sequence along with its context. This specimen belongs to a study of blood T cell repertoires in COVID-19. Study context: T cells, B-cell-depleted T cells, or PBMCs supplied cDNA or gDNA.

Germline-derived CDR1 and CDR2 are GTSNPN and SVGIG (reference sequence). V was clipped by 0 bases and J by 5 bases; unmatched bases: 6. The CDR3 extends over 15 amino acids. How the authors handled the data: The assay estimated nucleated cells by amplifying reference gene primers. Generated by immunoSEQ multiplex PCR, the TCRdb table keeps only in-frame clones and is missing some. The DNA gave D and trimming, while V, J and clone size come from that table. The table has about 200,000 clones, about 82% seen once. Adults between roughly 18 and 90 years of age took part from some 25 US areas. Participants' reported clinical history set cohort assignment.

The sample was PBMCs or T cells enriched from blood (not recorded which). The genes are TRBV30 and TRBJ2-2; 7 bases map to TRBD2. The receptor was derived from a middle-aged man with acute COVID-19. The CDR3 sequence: CAWSVGRERTGELFF. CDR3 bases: TGTGCCTGGAGTGTGGGGCGGGAGCGTACCGGGGAGCTGTTTTTT.